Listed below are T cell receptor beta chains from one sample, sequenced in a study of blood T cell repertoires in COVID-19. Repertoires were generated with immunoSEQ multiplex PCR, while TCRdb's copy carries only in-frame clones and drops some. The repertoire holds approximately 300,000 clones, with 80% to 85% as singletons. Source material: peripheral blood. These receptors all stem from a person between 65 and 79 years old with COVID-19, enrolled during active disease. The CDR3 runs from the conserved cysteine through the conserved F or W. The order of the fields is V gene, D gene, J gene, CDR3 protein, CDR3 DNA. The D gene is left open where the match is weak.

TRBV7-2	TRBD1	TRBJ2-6	CASSPKSDRGLSGANVLTF	TGTGCCAGCAGCCCAAAATCAGACAGGGGGTTATCTGGGGCCAACGTCCTGACTTTC
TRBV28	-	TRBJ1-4	CASSLIQAPDNEKLFF	TGTGCCAGCAGCCTTATACAGGCCCCCGATAATGAAAAACTGTTTTTT
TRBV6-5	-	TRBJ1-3	CASSRTTGNTIYF	TGTGCCAGCAGTCGAACTACTGGAAACACCATATATTTT
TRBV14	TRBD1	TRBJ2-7	CASSVGQNTQYF	TGTGCCAGCAGTGTGGGACAGAACACGCAGTACTTC
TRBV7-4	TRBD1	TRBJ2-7	CASSPRQGSESVLYEQYF	TGTGCCAGCAGCCCCAGACAGGGATCAGAATCGGTCCTCTACGAGCAGTACTTC
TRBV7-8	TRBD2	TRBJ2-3	CASSLVVGLAGVTQYF	TGTGCCAGCAGCTTAGTAGTAGGGCTAGCGGGAGTTACGCAGTATTTT
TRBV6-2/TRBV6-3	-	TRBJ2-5	CASSYGQIQGLGETQYF	TGTGCCAGCAGTTACGGGCAAATACAGGGTCTAGGAGAGACCCAGTACTTC
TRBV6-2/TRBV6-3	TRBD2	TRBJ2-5	CASSFRSKIAGVRETQYF	TGTGCCAGCAGTTTCCGCTCTAAGATAGCGGGAGTGAGGGAGACCCAGTACTTC
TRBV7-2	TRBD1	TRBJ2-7	CASSLPPGQGNEQYF	TGTGCCAGCAGCTTGCCTCCGGGACAGGGGAACGAGCAGTACTTC
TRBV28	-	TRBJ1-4	CASSLWETREKLFF	TGTGCCAGCAGTTTATGGGAGACCCGTGAAAAACTGTTTTTT
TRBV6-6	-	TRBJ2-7	CASSNTGRPNYEQYF	TGTGCCAGCAGTAACACAGGACGGCCCAACTACGAGCAGTACTTC
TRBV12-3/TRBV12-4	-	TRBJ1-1	CASSWATGYEAFF	TGTGCCAGCAGTTGGGCGACAGGTTATGAAGCTTTCTTT
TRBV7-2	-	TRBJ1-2	CASSLDAGARGYTF	TGTGCCAGCAGCTTAGACGCTGGGGCGAGGGGCTACACCTTC
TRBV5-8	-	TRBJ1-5	CASSLKNSYYQPQHF	TGTGCCAGCAGCTTAAAGAACAGCTACTATCAGCCCCAGCATTTT
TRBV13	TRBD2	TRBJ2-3	CASSWGTTLRTDTQYF	TGTGCCAGCAGCTGGGGGACTACTCTTCGGACAGATACGCAGTATTTT
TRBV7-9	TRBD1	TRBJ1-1	CASSTRQGVRDTEAFF	TGTGCCAGCAGCACCCGACAGGGCGTAAGGGACACTGAAGCTTTCTTT
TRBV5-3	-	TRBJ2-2	CARRSDGRDTGELFF	TGTGCCAGAAGATCCGACGGCAGGGACACCGGGGAGCTGTTTTTT
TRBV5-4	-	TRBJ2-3	CASSLAGSTDTQYF	TGTGCCAGCAGCTTGGCCGGTAGCACAGATACGCAGTATTTT
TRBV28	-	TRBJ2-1	CASSLSEYNEQFF	TGTGCCAGCAGCCTTAGCGAGTACAATGAGCAGTTCTTC
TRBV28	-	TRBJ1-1	CASSLGPEAFF	TGTGCCAGCAGTTTAGGGCCAGAAGCTTTCTTT
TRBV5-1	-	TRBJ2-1	CASSPVSYNEQFF	TGCGCCAGCAGCCCAGTCTCCTACAATGAGCAGTTCTTC
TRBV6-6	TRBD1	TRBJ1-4	CASSYERQGNEKLFF	TGTGCCAGCAGTTACGAGAGACAGGGGAATGAAAAACTGTTTTTT
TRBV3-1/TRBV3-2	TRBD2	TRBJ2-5	CASRTSGTKETQYF	TGTGCCAGCAGGACTAGCGGCACCAAAGAGACCCAGTACTTC
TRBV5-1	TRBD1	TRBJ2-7	CASSLAGTGGGEQYF	TGCGCCAGCAGCTTGGCCGGGACAGGGGGCGGCGAGCAGTACTTC